Listed here are 18 T cell receptor beta chains from one sample, sequenced in a study of T cell changes during pregnancy in multiple sclerosis. Assay: immunoSEQ multiplex PCR; the TCRdb copy retains only in-frame clones and omits some. Of 69,000 or so clones listed, roughly 92% are singletons. Sequenced here: peripheral blood, sampled in the third trimester of pregnancy. Source of these receptors: a female donor in good health, enrolled as a control in a pregnancy study.

Here the CDR3 DNA reads TGTGCCACCAGCAGAGCTACTAGCGGGCGTTTCACCTACGAGCAGTACTTC. Translation: CATSRATSGRFTYEQYF. The chain couples TRBV15 to TRBJ2-7; 9 bases line up with TRBD2. The V and J ends lost 1 base and 2 bases, in that order; junction bases with no gene match: 9. The CDR3 is 17 residues long. CDR1 is LNHNV and CDR2 is YYDKDF in the germline V gene (reference sequence).

This chain connects TRBV5-6 to TRBJ2-3, with D perhaps matching TRBD2 (6 bases). The CDR3 contains 17 residues. V gave up 4 bases and J gave up 0 bases, with 18 bases separating them. Germline loops: CDR1 SGHDT, CDR2 YYEEEE. CDR3 in DNA: TGTGCCAGCAGCATACTGACGGGAGTCGATAGCACAGATACGCAGTATTTT. This translates into CASSILTGVDSTDTQYF.

This clone was observed once. This rearrangement joins TRBV19 to TRBJ2-1, with 14 nucleotides matching TRBD2. This CDR3 is built from 19 residues. Losses at the gene ends were 8 bases for V and 0 bases for J; bases not matched to a gene: 12. Germline CDR1 LNHDA, CDR2 SQIVND (reference sequence). The CDR3 spells CASWGLAGVGPSSYNEQFF. The CDR3 coding sequence is TGTGCCAGTTGGGGACTAGCGGGAGTGGGACCTAGCTCCTACAATGAGCAGTTCTTC.

The chain couples TRBV6-5 to TRBJ2-5; D might be TRBD2 (5 bases). CDR1 and CDR2 from the germline V gene are MNHEY and SVGAGI. This CDR3 is built from 15 residues. The V gene lost 2 bases and the J gene lost 5 bases, with 15 bases spanning the gap. In DNA, the CDR3 is TGTGCCAGCAGTTACGGGAGAACGATCGGCGAGACCCAGTACTTC. This gives the protein CASSYGRTIGETQYF.

This clone was seen a single time. The chain couples TRBV11-1 to TRBJ2-1; 8 bases agree with TRBD1. The CDR3 extends over 15 amino acids. The germline V gene has CDR1 SGHAT and CDR2 FQDESV (reference sequence). V lost 1 base to trimming and J lost 7 bases; unmatched junction nucleotides: 6. The CDR3 DNA follows: TGTGCCAGCAGCTTAGAGGGGACAGGTTCGAATGAGCAGTTCTTC. Translated: CASSLEGTGSNEQFF.

The V call is TRBV18, the J call TRBJ2-5, with 15 bases fitting TRBD2. The CDR3 length is 17 residues. Germline assignment: CDR1 KGHSH and CDR2 LQKENI. The trim removed 7 bases at V and 5 bases at J, leaving 11 bases unmatched. The CDR3 spells CASLPGLAGGFPETQYF. DNA for the CDR3: TGTGCCAGCTTACCGGGACTAGCGGGAGGCTTCCCCGAGACCCAGTACTTC.

This clone appeared a single time. CDR3 coding DNA: TGTGCCAGCGCAAAACAGGGAACGGCGGAGACCCAGTACTTC. Its protein is CASAKQGTAETQYF. This chain links TRBV9 with TRBJ2-5; tentative D call: TRBD1 (6 bases). V was pared by 7 bases and J by 5 bases, with 18 bases between. CDR1 is SGDLS and CDR2 is YYNGEE in the germline V gene. This CDR3 contains 14 residues.

The genes are TRBV27 and TRBJ1-5; possibly TRBD1 for D (5 bases). Germline CDR1 reads MNHEY; CDR2 reads SMNVEV (reference sequence). The CDR3 runs 13 residues. The germline V and J ends were trimmed by 6 bases and 3 bases, with 9 bases remaining between them. CDR3 loop: CASSPDNNQPQHF. The CDR3 region has the DNA TGTGCCAGCAGCCCGGACAACAATCAGCCCCAGCATTTT.

V gene TRBV5-1 combines with J gene TRBJ1-1, with 11 nucleotides matching TRBD1. This CDR3 region has 16 residues. The germline CDR1 and CDR2 sequences are SGHRS and YFSETQ. J gave up 3 bases and V 1 base, and 5 bases lay outside the gene matches. CDR3: CASSLRTGGEYTEAFF. CDR3 nucleotide sequence: TGCGCCAGCAGCTTGCGGACAGGGGGCGAGTACACTGAAGCTTTCTTT.

Written as DNA, the CDR3 is TGTGCCAGCAGAGCTAGCGGGAGGGCCGGGGAGACCCAGTACTTC. Its translation is CASRASGRAGETQYF. The chain couples TRBV7-3 to TRBJ2-5; 12 bases align to TRBD2. The CDR3 extends over 15 amino acids. Germline CDR1 SGHTA, CDR2 FQGTGA. Unmatched junction bases numbered 7, after V lost 6 bases and J lost 5 bases.

For the CDR3, the DNA is TGTGCCAGCAGTTACCGAGACAGGGGCTACGAGCAGTACTTC. Its translation is CASSYRDRGYEQYF. This chain uses TRBV6-5 with TRBJ2-7, with 8 bases matching TRBD1. This CDR3 has 14 amino acids. V shed 2 bases and J 3 bases; nucleotides not matched to a gene: 3. Germline V CDR1 and CDR2: MNHEY, SVGAGI.

In DNA form, the CDR3 reads TGTGCCAGTAGGGCCCCGGACAGAGGCTCTCAGCCCCAGCATTTT. It encodes CASRAPDRGSQPQHF. The chain carries TRBV19 and TRBJ1-5; D possibly corresponds to TRBD1 (6 bases). CDR3 length: 15 residues. V was clipped by 6 bases and J by 6 bases, with 18 bases between them. Germline CDR1 is LNHDA and CDR2 is SQIVND (reference sequence).

The chain carries TRBV18 and TRBJ2-7; D is perhaps TRBD1 (6 bases). The CDR3 is 13 residues long. The V end was cut by 6 bases, the J end by 3 bases, with 12 bases between. Germline CDR1 and CDR2: KGHSH and LQKENI. CDR3 DNA: TGTGCCAGCTCTGCACAGGGTGGCTACGAGCAGTACTTC. This translates into CASSAQGGYEQYF.

The rearrangement links TRBV7-9 to TRBJ2-1; maybe TRBD2 (6 bases). The CDR3 totals 16 residues. Per germline, CDR1 SEHNR and CDR2 FQNEAQ (reference sequence). The V end lost 5 bases, the J end lost 5 bases, and 19 bases lay between the germline ends. The CDR3 here is CASSPRGSGANNEQFF. The DNA of the CDR3 is TGTGCCAGCAGCCCCCGGGGTAGCGGAGCCAACAATGAGCAGTTCTTC.

The J gene is TRBJ1-4, the V gene TRBV5-1; 8 bases are shared with TRBD1. Unmatched junction bases numbered 1, after V lost 0 bases and J lost 0 bases. Germline V CDR1 and CDR2: SGHRS, YFSETQ. The CDR3 is made up of 16 amino acids. The CDR3, as DNA: TGCGCCAGCAGCTTGGACAGGGGGACAACTAATGAAAAACTGTTTTTT. As protein: CASSLDRGTTNEKLFF. The variable domain in full, with the rest retrieved from reference TRBV5-1 and TRBJ1-4, is KAGVTQTPRYLIKTRGQQVTLSCSPISGHRSVSWYQQTPGQGLQFLFEYFSETQRNKGNFPGRFSGRQFSNSRSEMNVSTLELGDSALYLCASSLDRGTTNEKLFFGSGTQLSVL.

Details on this clone: Other DNA sequences in this sample translate to the same CDR3. The V and J genes are TRBV7-2 and TRBJ2-2; D uncertain. Germline loops: CDR1 SGHTA, CDR2 FQGNSA. V lost 1 base, J lost 1 base, and 4 bases lay in between. The CDR3 contains 14 residues. The CDR3 reads CASSLVRNTGELFF. CDR3 coding DNA: TGTGCCAGCAGCTTAGTCCGGAACACCGGGGAGCTGTTTTTT.

The V and J genes are TRBV5-1 and TRBJ1-2; 7 bases are a match to TRBD1. V was pared by 4 bases and J by 8 bases, with 11 bases of the junction left unmatched. This CDR3 spans 14 amino acids. CDR1 is SGHRS, CDR2 YFSETQ, per germline. Here the CDR3 reads CASSRDSPLGGYTF. In DNA form, the CDR3 reads TGCGCCAGCAGCAGGGACAGTCCTCTGGGGGGCTACACCTTC.

This chain connects TRBV27 to TRBJ2-3, with a weak D call TRBD1 (5 bases). The CDR3 has 14 residues. V was trimmed by 5 bases and J by 2 bases, leaving 11 bases between them. CDR1 MNHEY and CDR2 SMNVEV come from the germline V gene (reference sequence). The CDR3 nucleotides read TGTGCCAGCAGTCCCAGGGCGACCACAGATACGCAGTATTTT. It is translated as CASSPRATTDTQYF.